Listed here are 8 T cell receptor beta chains from one sample, sequenced in a study of blood T cell repertoires in COVID-19. The method was immunoSEQ multiplex PCR; TCRdb's version includes in-frame clones alone and lacks a portion of them. The data hold around 200,000 clones, with 85% to 90% observed a single time. Sequencing used peripheral blood. The receptors stem from a man aged 65 to 79 with active or convalescent COVID-19.

J is TRBJ1-2 and V is TRBV7-2, with a possible D match to TRBD1 (5 bases). Trimming stripped 5 bases from V and 4 bases from J, with 14 bases between. Germline CDR1 is SGHTA and CDR2 is FQGNSA. The CDR3 runs to 14 residues. The CDR3 nucleotides are TGTGCCAGCAGCCCCGGGGGGGGGATCTATGGCTACACCTTC. It codes for CASSPGGGIYGYTF. The whole variable domain, filled in from reference TRBV7-2 and TRBJ1-2, reads GAGVSQSPSNKVTEKGKDVELRCDPISGHTALYWYRQSLGQGLEFLIYFQGNSAPDKSGLPSDRFSAERTGGSVSTLTIQRTQQEDSAVYLCASSPGGGIYGYTFGSGTRLTVV.

The chain employs TRBV19 and TRBJ1-1; 10 bases align to TRBD1. The CDR3 covers 14 residues. With V trimmed by 6 bases and J by 6 bases, 7 bases remained unmatched. Germline V gene sequence: CDR1 LNHDA, CDR2 SQIVND (reference sequence). The CDR3 spells CASRARQGAAEAFF. CDR3 DNA: TGTGCCAGTAGGGCTCGACAGGGGGCCGCTGAAGCTTTCTTT.

This chain joins TRBV5-4 and TRBJ1-3, with D unresolved. CDR1 SGHNT and CDR2 YYREEE come from the germline V gene (reference sequence). V shed 4 bases and J shed 1 base, with 12 bases lying between them. This CDR3 is built from 15 residues. In DNA form, the CDR3 reads TGTGCCAGCAGCAAAGGGAGTGGGTCTGGAAACACCATATATTTT. Translating gives CASSKGSGSGNTIYF.

The rearrangement joins TRBV2 to TRBJ1-6; 7 bases line up with TRBD1. Germline V gene sequence: CDR1 SNHLY, CDR2 FYNNEI. The junction had 5 bases not matched to a gene; V was cut back by 10 bases and J by 2 bases. The CDR3 is 14 amino acids. CDR3 protein: CATSGQPYNSPLHF. In nucleotides, the CDR3 is TGTGCCACCTCGGGACAGCCCTATAATTCACCCCTCCACTTT.

J is TRBJ1-5 and V is TRBV18; D gene uncertain. The CDR3 spans 15 residues. Germline V CDR1 and CDR2: KGHSH, LQKENI. V was pared by 3 bases and J by 4 bases, with 13 bases between. The CDR3 reads CASSPSEQVNQPQHF. CDR3 nucleotides: TGTGCCAGCTCACCGTCGGAGCAAGTGAATCAGCCCCAGCATTTT.

The rearrangement links TRBV4-3 to TRBJ1-4; weak D call: TRBD1 (5 bases). CDR3 length: 16 residues. Trimming took 1 base from V and 7 from J, leaving 16 bases between them. Germline CDR1 is LGHNA and CDR2 is YSLEER. CDR3 DNA: TGCGCCAGCAGCCAAGCCCCCCGGGGGTATGGTGAAAAACTGTTTTTT. Protein product: CASSQAPRGYGEKLFF.

CDR3 DNA: TGTGCCAGCAGGCCTTCGACAGGGAGGACCGGGGAGCTGTTTTTT. It yields the protein CASRPSTGRTGELFF. This rearrangement joins TRBV7-6 to TRBJ2-2, with D possibly being TRBD1 (7 bases). Germline CDR1 reads SGHVS; CDR2 reads FNYEAQ. The CDR3 contains 15 residues. V was clipped by 6 bases and J by 5 bases, with 16 bases between them. Based on the CDR3 plus reference TRBV7-6 and TRBJ2-2, the full variable domain is GAGVSQSPRYKVTKRGQDVALRCDPISGHVSLYWYRQALGQGPEFLTYFNYEAQQDKSGLPNDRFSAERPEGSISTLTIQRTEQRDSAMYRCASRPSTGRTGELFFGEGSRLTVL.

The V call is TRBV9, the J call TRBJ1-6; TRBD1 agrees at 7 bases. The CDR3 covers 15 residues. From germline, CDR1 is SGDLS and CDR2 YYNGEE. V was clipped by 4 bases and J by 10 bases; unmatched bases: 11. The CDR3 here is CASSTTTGPSSPLHF. In nucleotides, the CDR3 is TGTGCCAGCAGCACAACGACAGGGCCGAGCTCACCCCTCCACTTT.